This T cell receptor (beta chain) was documented in a study of T cells in localized non-small cell lung cancer. Study-level findings and limits: Adjacent lung was found to contain a median approximately 52 of the top 100 tumor clones.

To note about this clone: Antigen specificity is unknown.

Trimming stripped 6 bases from V and 0 bases from J, with 12 bases between. Germline values: CDR1 SNHLY, CDR2 FYNNEI. CDR3 length equals 14 residues. Generated by immunoSEQ multiplex PCR, the TCRdb table keeps only in-frame clones and is missing some. This sample carries 30,000 to 35,000 clones, about 91% of them seen once, and the ten largest clones take roughly 12%. Specimen: peripheral blood mononuclear cells, collected before any cancer treatment. The clonotype was recovered from a female donor over 55 with stage II lung adenocarcinoma. This chain connects TRBV2 to TRBJ2-7; no reliable D call. The CDR3: CASRATMSSYEQYF. The CDR3 DNA is TGTGCCAGCAGGGCAACAATGAGCTCCTACGAGCAGTACTTC.